These 25 T cell receptor beta chains were all obtained from the same sample, sequenced in a study of type 1 regulatory T cells. TCRdb reprocessed the reads via MiXCR and lists one record per CDR3 protein. The sample consists of under 75,000 distinct CDR3 sequences, under 25% of them appearing once. Study results and limitations: Compared with non-type 1 regulatory T cells, type 1 regulatory T cells showed a more restricted TCR repertoire.

These TCRs' antigens remain unknown. The specimen was cultured type 1 regulatory T (Tr1) cells, either the whole culture or a sorted fraction (not recorded which). The source is a human donor in good health.

This clonotype was seen at least ten times. The chain employs TRBV5-1 and TRBJ1-1; 8 bases are shared with TRBD1. The V and J ends lost 3 bases and 5 bases, in that order; junction bases with no gene match: 6. Germline values: CDR1 SGHRS, CDR2 YFSETQ. This CDR3 contains 14 residues. The DNA of the CDR3 is TGCGCCAGCAGCTCAGGACAGGGAGGGACTGAAGCTTTCTTT. It codes for CASSSGQGGTEAFF.

This chain connects TRBV12-3 or TRBV12-4 to TRBJ2-7; 8 bases line up with TRBD1. Trimming took 2 bases from V and 1 from J; bases not matched to a gene: 4. The CDR3 consists of 15 residues. In DNA, the CDR3 is TGTGCCAGCAGTTTAATGGACAGGGCATCCTACGAGCAGTACTTC. This translates into CASSLMDRASYEQYF.

A remark on this clonotype: The junction does not match germline at one end; this may be a read error. This chain links TRBV3-1 with TRBJ2-1; no definite D call. The CDR3 is 11 amino acids. Germline lookup yields CDR1 LGHDT and CDR2 YNNKEL (reference sequence). The CDR3 loop is CASSQEGALKF. The CDR3 DNA reads as TGTGCCAGCAGCCAAGAAGGAGCCCTCAAGTTC.

Sample share makes this clonotype medium-sized (0.01 to 0.1%). The chain carries TRBV12-3 or TRBV12-4 and TRBJ2-7; D gene unclear. This CDR3 has 14 residues. The V and J ends lost 1 base and 2 bases respectively, with 9 bases between them. Written as DNA, the CDR3 is TGTGCCAGCAGTTTAGGGTCTCGGACCTACGAGCAGTACTTC. This encodes CASSLGSRTYEQYF.

DNA of the CDR3: TGCAGCGTTCAAACCGGGACCGCGAACACCGGGGAGCTGTTTTTT. Its protein is CSVQTGTANTGELFF. The V call is TRBV29-1, the J call TRBJ2-2; the D gene could be TRBD1 or TRBD2 (5 bases each). Germline CDR1 and CDR2: SQVTM and ANQGSEA. The CDR3 totals 15 residues. V lost 5 bases to trimming and J lost 0 bases, with 13 bases between them.

This clonotype was detected a few times. V gene TRBV30 combines with J gene TRBJ1-2, with 8 positions matching TRBD1. CDR1 is GTSNPN, CDR2 SVGIG, per germline (reference sequence). V gave up 4 bases and J gave up 8 bases; unmatched junction bases: 9. This CDR3 comprises 13 residues. The CDR3 sequence: CAWTPGGAGGYTF. CDR3 DNA: TGTGCCTGGACCCCAGGGGGCGCAGGGGGCTACACCTTC.

This clonotype was counted a few times. The chain carries TRBV19 and TRBJ2-1; unclear D gene. CDR3 length: 15 amino acids. Germline V gene lookup returns CDR1 LNHDA and CDR2 SQIVND (reference sequence). Trimming took 6 bases from V and 0 from J, leaving 12 bases between them. CDR3 bases: TGTGCCAGTAGGCAGGATAGAAGCTCCTACAATGAGCAGTTCTTC. Its protein product is CASRQDRSSYNEQFF. The full variable domain, rest sourced from reference TRBV19 and TRBJ2-1, is DGGITQSPKYLFRKEGQNVTLSCEQNLNHDAMYWYRQDPGQGLRLIYYSQIVNDFQKGDIAEGYSVSREKKESFPLTVTSAQKNPTAFYLCASRQDRSSYNEQFFGPGTRLTVL.

The sample holds many counts of this clonotype. The chain employs TRBV10-3 and TRBJ2-7; 11 bases align to TRBD1. CDR1 is ENHRY, CDR2 SYGVKD, per germline. V gave up 4 bases and J gave up 5 bases; unmatched junction bases: 1. The CDR3 runs 13 residues. For the CDR3, the DNA is TGTGCCATCAGTGGGACAGGGGGCGACGAGCAGTACTTC. As protein: CAISGTGGDEQYF.

This clonotype has more than one count but fewer than ten. The rearrangement uses TRBV7-9 and TRBJ1-1; D unclear. Germline CDR1 and CDR2: SEHNR and FQNEAQ (reference sequence). This CDR3 region has 15 residues. The V and J ends lost 4 bases and 0 bases respectively, with 12 bases between them. The DNA of the CDR3 is TGTGCCAGCAGCTCCCCCCAAGAAATGAACACTGAAGCTTTCTTT. It is translated as CASSSPQEMNTEAFF. Together with reference TRBV7-9 and TRBJ1-1, the CDR3 gives the full variable domain: DTGVSQNPRHKITKRGQNVTFRCDPISEHNRLYWYRQTLGQGPEFLTYFQNEAQLEKSRLLSDRFSAERPKGSFSTLEIQRTEQGDSAMYLCASSSPQEMNTEAFFGQGTRLTVV.

This clonotype was recorded a few times. The rearrangement joins TRBV10-3 to TRBJ1-2, with a tentative D call TRBD1 (6 bases). The V and J ends lost 6 bases and 7 bases respectively, with 15 bases between them. The CDR3 is 13 residues long. Looked up from germline, CDR1 is ENHRY and CDR2 is SYGVKD. CDR3 residues: CAISPDSTRGYTF. For the CDR3, the DNA is TGTGCCATCAGCCCGGACAGTACTCGTGGCTACACCTTC.

Remarks on this clonotype: Sequence at one end of the junction differs from germline and may be a read error. The rearrangement links TRBV20-1 to TRBJ2-1; D unresolved. Germline loops: CDR1 DFQATT, CDR2 SNEGSKA (reference sequence). This CDR3 has 14 amino acids. CDR3 region: CSAPPGRLFNERFF. CDR3 nucleotide sequence: TGCAGTGCACCCCCTGGAAGGTTATTCAATGAGCGGTTCTTC.

This chain uses TRBV5-1 with TRBJ2-7; a weak D match, TRBD2 (6 bases). V lost 4 bases, J lost 7 bases, and 9 bases lay in between. This CDR3 comprises 11 residues. The germline CDR1 and CDR2 sequences are SGHRS and YFSETQ. The CDR3 region is CASSGGSEQYF. CDR3 DNA: TGCGCCAGCAGCGGGGGGTCGGAGCAGTACTTC.

This clonotype has more than one count but fewer than ten. V usage is TRBV20-1 and J usage is TRBJ2-2, with D perhaps matching TRBD2 (6 bases). The CDR3 loop spans 14 amino acids. Trimming cost V 5 bases and J 1 base, with 11 bases left between them. CDR1 is DFQATT and CDR2 is SNEGSKA in the germline V gene (reference sequence). The CDR3 loop is CSARDGGNTGELFF. The DNA of the CDR3 is TGCAGTGCTCGGGACGGGGGGAACACCGGGGAGCTGTTTTTT.

The J gene is TRBJ2-7, the V gene TRBV25-1; TRBD1 matches 9 bases. Germline-derived CDR1 and CDR2 are MGHDK and SYGVNS. J gave up 2 bases and V 0 bases, and 2 bases lay outside the gene matches. This CDR3 spans 15 amino acids. As DNA, the CDR3 is TGTGCCAGCAGTGAATATCGGGACAGGGCCTACGAGCAGTACTTC. Protein: CASSEYRDRAYEQYF.

This clonotype occurred many times. The chain recombines TRBV5-1 with TRBJ2-3, with 10 bases that match TRBD2. The J segment lost 3 bases and the V segment lost 4 bases, leaving 26 bases of the junction unmatched. The germline gives CDR1 SGHRS, CDR2 YFSETQ. This CDR3 is built from 22 residues. The CDR3 DNA reads TGCGCCAGCAGCACCCCTAGCGGGAGTGGCCCGCCGACATCTGGGGTTACAGATACGCAGTATTTT. Its translation: CASSTPSGSGPPTSGVTDTQYF. The entire variable domain, with the rest obtained from reference TRBV5-1 and TRBJ2-3, is as follows: KAGVTQTPRYLIKTRGQQVTLSCSPISGHRSVSWYQQTPGQGLQFLFEYFSETQRNKGNFPGRFSGRQFSNSRSEMNVSTLELGDSALYLCASSTPSGSGPPTSGVTDTQYFGPGTRLTVL.

V and J are TRBV29-1 and TRBJ2-4; 9 bases fit TRBD2. Germline CDR1 is SQVTM and CDR2 is ANQGSEA. The CDR3 is 15 residues long. Losses at the gene ends were 4 bases for V and 5 bases for J; bases not matched to a gene: 9. The CDR3 nucleotides are TGCAGCGTTGTTTGGCGGGAGGGCCGCCAAAACATTCAGTACTTC. Translating gives CSVVWREGRQNIQYF.

This sequence joins TRBV6-5 and TRBJ1-6, with a weak D call TRBD1 (6 bases). V was pared by 6 bases and J by 8 bases, with 14 bases between. The CDR3 contains 14 residues. Germline V gene data show CDR1 as MNHEY and CDR2 as SVGAGI. The CDR3 region has the DNA TGTGCCAGCAGGAAGGACAGAGTGGATTCACCCCTCCACTTT. Protein: CASRKDRVDSPLHF.

This clonotype was observed a few times. The rearrangement joins TRBV2 to TRBJ2-3; 7 bases are a match to TRBD2. The CDR3 totals 15 residues. From germline, CDR1 is SNHLY and CDR2 FYNNEI. Trimming at V came to 4 bases and at J to 0 bases, leaving 4 bases not matched to a gene. CDR3 sequence (DNA): TGTGCCAGCAGTGTACTAGCGCTCAGCACAGATACGCAGTATTTT. It specifies CASSVLALSTDTQYF.

This clonotype was counted only a few times. The V and J genes are TRBV7-2 and TRBJ1-3; no definite D call. Germline V lookup: CDR1 SGHTA, CDR2 FQGNSA. The V and J ends lost 2 bases and 0 bases respectively, with 8 bases between them. The CDR3 totals 15 residues. The CDR3 loop reads CASSLSGNSGNTIYF. CDR3 DNA sequence: TGTGCCAGCAGCTTAAGTGGGAACTCTGGAAACACCATATATTTT. Full variable domain (remainder filled in from reference TRBV7-2 and TRBJ1-3): GAGVSQSPSNKVTEKGKDVELRCDPISGHTALYWYRQSLGQGLEFLIYFQGNSAPDKSGLPSDRFSAERTGGSVSTLTIQRTQQEDSAVYLCASSLSGNSGNTIYFGEGSWLTVV.

The chain joins TRBV7-3 to TRBJ2-3; TRBD2 agrees at 11 bases. With 2 bases clipped from V and 9 bases from J, the junction kept 7 bases outside the gene matches. This CDR3 is 15 amino acids long. CDR1 is SGHTA and CDR2 is FQGTGA in the germline V gene. CDR3 sequence reads: CASSLGLAGGGTQYF. The DNA of the CDR3 is TGTGCCAGCAGCTTAGGCCTAGCGGGAGGAGGGACGCAGTATTTT. The full variable domain, its missing parts supplied by reference TRBV7-3 and TRBJ2-3, is GAGVSQTPSNKVTEKGKYVELRCDPISGHTALYWYRQSLGQGPEFLIYFQGTGAADDSGLPNDRFFAVRPEGSVSTLKIQRTERGDSAVYLCASSLGLAGGGTQYFGPGTRLTVL.

V is TRBV20-1 and J is TRBJ2-2; D remains ambiguous. The germline gives CDR1 DFQATT, CDR2 SNEGSKA (reference sequence). Deletions cut 0 bases from V and 6 bases from J, with 11 bases between. The CDR3 is made up of 14 amino acids. The DNA for the CDR3 is TGCAGTGCTAGAGATACGCTTGCAGCCGGGGAGCTGTTTTTT. Its protein product is CSARDTLAAGELFF.

This clonotype was counted many times. The rearrangement uses TRBV27 and TRBJ1-6; 8 nucleotides agree with TRBD1. The CDR3 is 14 residues long. V gave up 4 bases and J gave up 7 bases; unmatched junction bases: 3. Germline loops: CDR1 MNHEY, CDR2 SMNVEV (reference sequence). CDR3: CASSSGQENSPLHF. As DNA, the CDR3 is TGTGCCAGCAGTTCGGGACAGGAGAATTCACCCCTCCACTTT.

This chain joins TRBV20-1 and TRBJ1-2; 7 bases map to TRBD1. V dropped 0 bases and J dropped 6; count of bases not matched to a gene: 10. Germline CDR1 DFQATT, CDR2 SNEGSKA (reference sequence). The CDR3 is 15 amino acids. In nucleotides, the CDR3 is TGCAGTGCTAGAGATTGGAGACAGGGAGTCGATGGCTACACCTTC. As protein: CSARDWRQGVDGYTF.

The rearrangement links TRBV12-3 or TRBV12-4 to TRBJ2-2; D is possibly TRBD1 (7 bases). V lost 7 bases and J lost 6, with 18 bases in between. The CDR3 covers 15 residues. Here the CDR3 reads CASNPQGGGPGELFF. Written as DNA, the CDR3 is TGTGCCAGCAATCCCCAGGGGGGAGGACCCGGGGAGCTGTTTTTT.

The V and J genes are TRBV20-1 and TRBJ2-3; tentative D call: TRBD2 (6 bases). Germline loops: CDR1 DFQATT, CDR2 SNEGSKA (reference sequence). V gave up 2 bases and J gave up 0 bases, with 12 bases separating them. The CDR3 is made up of 15 amino acids. CDR3 nucleotides: TGCAGTGCTAGACGTGGGAGCGGGAGCACAGATACGCAGTATTTT. It translates to CSARRGSGSTDTQYF.